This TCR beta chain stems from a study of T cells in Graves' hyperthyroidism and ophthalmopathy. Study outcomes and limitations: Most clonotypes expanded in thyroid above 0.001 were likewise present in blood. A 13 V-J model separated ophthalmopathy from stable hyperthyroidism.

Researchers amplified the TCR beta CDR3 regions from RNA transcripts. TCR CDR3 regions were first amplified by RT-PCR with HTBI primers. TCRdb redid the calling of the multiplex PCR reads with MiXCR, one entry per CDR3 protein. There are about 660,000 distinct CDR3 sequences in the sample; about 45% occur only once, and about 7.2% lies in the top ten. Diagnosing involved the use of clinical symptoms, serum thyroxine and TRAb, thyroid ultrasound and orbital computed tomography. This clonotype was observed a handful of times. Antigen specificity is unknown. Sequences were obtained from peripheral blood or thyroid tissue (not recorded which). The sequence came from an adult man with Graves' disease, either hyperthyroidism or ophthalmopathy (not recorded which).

The CDR3 here is CASSEGSGAYEQYF. The DNA for the CDR3 is TGTGCCAGCAGTGAAGGTAGCGGAGCCTACGAGCAGTACTTC. The chain combines TRBV12-3 or TRBV12-4 with TRBJ2-7; TRBD2 might be the D (6 bases). The CDR3 is 14 residues long. The V end was cut by 5 bases, the J end by 2 bases, with 13 bases between.